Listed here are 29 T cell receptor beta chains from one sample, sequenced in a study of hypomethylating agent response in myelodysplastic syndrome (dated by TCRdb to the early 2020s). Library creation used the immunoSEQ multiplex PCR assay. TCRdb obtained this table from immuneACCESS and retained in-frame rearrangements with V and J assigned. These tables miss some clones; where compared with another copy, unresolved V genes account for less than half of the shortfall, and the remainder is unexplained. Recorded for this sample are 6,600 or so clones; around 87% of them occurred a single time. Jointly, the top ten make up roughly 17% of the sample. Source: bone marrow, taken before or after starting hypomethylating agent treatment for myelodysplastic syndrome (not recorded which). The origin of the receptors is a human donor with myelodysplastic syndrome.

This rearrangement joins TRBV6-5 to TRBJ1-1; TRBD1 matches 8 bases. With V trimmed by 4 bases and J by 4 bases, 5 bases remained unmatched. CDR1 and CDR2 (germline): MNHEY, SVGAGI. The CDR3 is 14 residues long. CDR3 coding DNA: TGTGCCAGCAGTTCCACAGGGGGGGGCACTGAAGCTTTCTTT. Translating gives CASSSTGGGTEAFF.

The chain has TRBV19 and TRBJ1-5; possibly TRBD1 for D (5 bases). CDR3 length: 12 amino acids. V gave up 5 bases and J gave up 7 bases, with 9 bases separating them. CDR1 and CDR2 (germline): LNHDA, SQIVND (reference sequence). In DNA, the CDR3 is TGTGCCAGTAGTCCAAGGGGCCAGCCCCAGCATTTT. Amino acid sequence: CASSPRGQPQHF.

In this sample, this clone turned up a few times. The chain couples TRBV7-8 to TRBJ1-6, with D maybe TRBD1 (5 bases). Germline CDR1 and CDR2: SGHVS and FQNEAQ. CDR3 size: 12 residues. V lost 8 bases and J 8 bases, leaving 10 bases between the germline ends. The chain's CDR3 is CASARVDSPLHF. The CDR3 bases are TGTGCCAGCGCCAGGGTAGATTCACCCCTCCACTTT.

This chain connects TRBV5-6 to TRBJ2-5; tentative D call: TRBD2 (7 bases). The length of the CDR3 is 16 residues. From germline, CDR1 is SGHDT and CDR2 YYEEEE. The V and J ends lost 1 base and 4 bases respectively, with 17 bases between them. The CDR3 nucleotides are TGTGCCAGCAGCTTGAACATGTTGGCGGGGGCAGAGACCCAGTACTTC. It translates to CASSLNMLAGAETQYF.

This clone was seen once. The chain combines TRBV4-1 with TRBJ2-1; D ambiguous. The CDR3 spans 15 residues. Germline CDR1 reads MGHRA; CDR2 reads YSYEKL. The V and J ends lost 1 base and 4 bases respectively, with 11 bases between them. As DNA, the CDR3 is TGCGCCAGCAGCCAAGGAGCGAACTATTACAATGAGCAGTTCTTC. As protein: CASSQGANYYNEQFF.

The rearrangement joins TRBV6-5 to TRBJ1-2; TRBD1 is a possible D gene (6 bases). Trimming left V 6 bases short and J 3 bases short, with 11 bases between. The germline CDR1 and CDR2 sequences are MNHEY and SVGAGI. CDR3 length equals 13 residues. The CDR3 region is CASRGGQYYGYTF. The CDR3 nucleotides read TGTGCCAGCAGGGGAGGACAGTACTATGGCTACACCTTC.

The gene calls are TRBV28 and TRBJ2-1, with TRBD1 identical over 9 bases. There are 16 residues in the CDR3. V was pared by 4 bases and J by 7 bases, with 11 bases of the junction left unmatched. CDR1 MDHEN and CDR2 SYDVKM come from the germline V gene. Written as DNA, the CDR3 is TGTGCCAGCAGTTACTCCGGGACAGGGTTGTTGAATGAGCAGTTCTTC. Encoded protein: CASSYSGTGLLNEQFF.

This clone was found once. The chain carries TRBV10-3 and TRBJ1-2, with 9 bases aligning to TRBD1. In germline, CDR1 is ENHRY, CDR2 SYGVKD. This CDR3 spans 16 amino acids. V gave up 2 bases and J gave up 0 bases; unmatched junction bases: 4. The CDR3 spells CAISEGQGKSNYGYTF. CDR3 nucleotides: TGTGCCATCAGTGAGGGACAGGGGAAGTCTAACTATGGCTACACCTTC.

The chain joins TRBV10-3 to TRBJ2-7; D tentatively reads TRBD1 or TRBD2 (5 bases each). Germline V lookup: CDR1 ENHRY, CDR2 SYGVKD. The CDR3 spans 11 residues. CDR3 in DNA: TGTGCTACCGGGACGTCATACGAGCAGTACTTC. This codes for CATGTSYEQYF.

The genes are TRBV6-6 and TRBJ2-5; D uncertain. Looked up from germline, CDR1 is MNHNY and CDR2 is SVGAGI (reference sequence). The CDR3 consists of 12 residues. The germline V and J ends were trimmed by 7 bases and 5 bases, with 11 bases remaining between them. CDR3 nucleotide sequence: TGTGCCAGCACCCTATACCCGGAGACCCAGTACTTC. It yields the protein CASTLYPETQYF.

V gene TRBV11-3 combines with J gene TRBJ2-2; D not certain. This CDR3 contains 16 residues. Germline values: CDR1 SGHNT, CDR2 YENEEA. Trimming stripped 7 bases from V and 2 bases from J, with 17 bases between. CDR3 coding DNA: TGTGCCAGCACCCCGAGAATTTGGGGAAACACCGGGGAGCTGTTTTTT. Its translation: CASTPRIWGNTGELFF.

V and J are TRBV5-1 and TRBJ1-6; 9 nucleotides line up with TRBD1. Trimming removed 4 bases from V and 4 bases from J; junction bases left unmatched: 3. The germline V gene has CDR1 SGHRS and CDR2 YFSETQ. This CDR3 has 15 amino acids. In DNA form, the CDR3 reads TGCGCCAGCAGCGGAGGACAGGGGTATAATTCACCCCTCCACTTT. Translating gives CASSGGQGYNSPLHF.

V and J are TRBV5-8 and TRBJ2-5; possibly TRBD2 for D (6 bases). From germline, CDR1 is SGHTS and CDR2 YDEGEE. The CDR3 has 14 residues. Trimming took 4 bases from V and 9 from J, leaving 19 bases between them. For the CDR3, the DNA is TGTGCCAGCAGCGTCCGGGACTTGGGTGGGGCCCAGTACTTC. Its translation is CASSVRDLGGAQYF. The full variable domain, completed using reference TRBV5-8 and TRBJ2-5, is EAGVTQSPTHLIKTRGQQATLRCSPISGHTSVYWYQQALGLGLQFLLWYDEGEERNRGNFPPRFSGRQFPNYSSELNVNALELEDSALYLCASSVRDLGGAQYFGPGTRLLVL.

CDR3 loop: CASSSQGSGSPLHF. The CDR3 DNA is TGTGCCAGCAGTTCACAGGGGTCTGGTTCACCCCTCCACTTT. The chain couples TRBV7-2 to TRBJ1-6; 7 bases map to TRBD1. The CDR3 is made up of 14 amino acids. Trimming cost V 6 bases and J 9 bases; bases outside gene matches: 8. Germline V gives CDR1 SGHTA, CDR2 FQGNSA.

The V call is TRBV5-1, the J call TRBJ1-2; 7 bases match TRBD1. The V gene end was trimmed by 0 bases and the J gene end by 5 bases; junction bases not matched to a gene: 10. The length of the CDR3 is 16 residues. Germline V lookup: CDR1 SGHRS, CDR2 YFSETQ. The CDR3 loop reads CASSLDPAGGLYGYTF. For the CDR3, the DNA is TGCGCCAGCAGCTTGGACCCAGCAGGGGGACTGTATGGCTACACCTTC.

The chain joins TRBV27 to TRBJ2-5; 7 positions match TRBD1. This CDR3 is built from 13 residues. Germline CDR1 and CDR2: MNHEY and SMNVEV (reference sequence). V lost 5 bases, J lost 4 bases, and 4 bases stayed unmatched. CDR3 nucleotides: TGTGCCAGCAGTCCTTACAGGGGAGAGACCCAGTACTTC. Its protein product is CASSPYRGETQYF.

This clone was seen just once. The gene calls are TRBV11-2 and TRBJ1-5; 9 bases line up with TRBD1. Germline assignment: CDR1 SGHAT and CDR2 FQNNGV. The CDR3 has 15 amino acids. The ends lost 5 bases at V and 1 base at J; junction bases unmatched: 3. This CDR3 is CASSTGGRSNQPQHF. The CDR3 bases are TGTGCCAGCAGCACAGGGGGCCGGAGCAATCAGCCCCAGCATTTT.

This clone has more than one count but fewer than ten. CDR3 nucleotides: TGTGCCAGCAGCTTAGATCTGGTCGAGCAGTACTTC. Translating gives CASSLDLVEQYF. V is TRBV11-2 and J is TRBJ2-7, with D unresolved. The CDR3 has 12 residues. The V end was cut by 0 bases, the J end by 6 bases, with 6 bases between. The V gene's germline CDR1 is SGHAT and CDR2 FQNNGV.

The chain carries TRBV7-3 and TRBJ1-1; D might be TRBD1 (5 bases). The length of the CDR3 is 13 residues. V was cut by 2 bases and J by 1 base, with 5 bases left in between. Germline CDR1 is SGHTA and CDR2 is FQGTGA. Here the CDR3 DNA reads TGTGCCAGCAGCTTACAGGGGAACACTGAAGCTTTCTTT. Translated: CASSLQGNTEAFF.

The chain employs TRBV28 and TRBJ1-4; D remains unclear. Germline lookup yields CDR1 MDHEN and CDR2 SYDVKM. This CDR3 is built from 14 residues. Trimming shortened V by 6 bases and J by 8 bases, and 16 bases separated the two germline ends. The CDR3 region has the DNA TGTGCCAGCAGGGCACGTGGTGGGAGCGAAAAACTGTTTTTT. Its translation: CASRARGGSEKLFF.

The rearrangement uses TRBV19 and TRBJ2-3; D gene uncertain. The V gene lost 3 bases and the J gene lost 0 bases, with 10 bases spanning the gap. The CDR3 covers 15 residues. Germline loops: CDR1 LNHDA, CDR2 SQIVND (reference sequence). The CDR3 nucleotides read TGTGCCAGTAGTATGGTCCAGGCTAGCACAGATACGCAGTATTTT. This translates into CASSMVQASTDTQYF.

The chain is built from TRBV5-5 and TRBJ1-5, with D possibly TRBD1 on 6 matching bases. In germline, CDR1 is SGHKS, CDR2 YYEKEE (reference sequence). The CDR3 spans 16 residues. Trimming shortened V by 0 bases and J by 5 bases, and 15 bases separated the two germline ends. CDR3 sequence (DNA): TGTGCCAGCAGCTTGGCCCCAGAGGGGGGATATCAGCCCCAGCATTTT. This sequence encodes CASSLAPEGGYQPQHF.

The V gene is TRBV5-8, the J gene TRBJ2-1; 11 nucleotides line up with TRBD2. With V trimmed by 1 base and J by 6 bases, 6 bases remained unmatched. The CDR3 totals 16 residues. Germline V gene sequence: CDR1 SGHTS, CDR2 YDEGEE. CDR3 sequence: CASSLWLAGGVNEQFF. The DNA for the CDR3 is TGTGCCAGCAGCTTGTGGCTAGCGGGGGGAGTCAATGAGCAGTTCTTC.

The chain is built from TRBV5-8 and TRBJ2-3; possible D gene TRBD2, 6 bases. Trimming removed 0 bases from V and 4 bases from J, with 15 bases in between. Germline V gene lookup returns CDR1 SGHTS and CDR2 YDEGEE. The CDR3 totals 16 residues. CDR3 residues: CASSLALGGVPDTQYF. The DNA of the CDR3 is TGTGCCAGCAGCTTGGCACTAGGAGGGGTCCCAGATACGCAGTATTTT.

CDR3: CASSQDTGRVSGANVLTF. The CDR3 nucleotides read TGCGCCAGCAGCCAAGATACCGGCAGGGTCTCTGGGGCCAACGTCCTGACTTTC. The chain uses TRBV4-3 and TRBJ2-6; D is perhaps TRBD1 (5 bases). The germline CDR1 and CDR2 sequences are LGHNA and YSLEER. CDR3 length: 18 residues. The V end lost 0 bases, the J end lost 0 bases, and 12 bases lay between the germline ends.

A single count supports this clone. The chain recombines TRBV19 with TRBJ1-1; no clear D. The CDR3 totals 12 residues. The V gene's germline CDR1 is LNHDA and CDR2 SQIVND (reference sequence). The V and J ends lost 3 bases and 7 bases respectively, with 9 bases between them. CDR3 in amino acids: CASSIQGNEAFF. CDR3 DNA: TGTGCCAGTAGTATCCAAGGGAATGAAGCTTTCTTT.

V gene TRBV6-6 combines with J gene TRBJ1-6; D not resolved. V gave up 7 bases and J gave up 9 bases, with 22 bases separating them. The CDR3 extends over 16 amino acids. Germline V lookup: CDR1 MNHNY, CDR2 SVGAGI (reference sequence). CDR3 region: CASNTNGRTWASPLHF. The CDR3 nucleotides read TGTGCCAGCAACACAAACGGACGGACCTGGGCTTCACCCCTCCACTTT.

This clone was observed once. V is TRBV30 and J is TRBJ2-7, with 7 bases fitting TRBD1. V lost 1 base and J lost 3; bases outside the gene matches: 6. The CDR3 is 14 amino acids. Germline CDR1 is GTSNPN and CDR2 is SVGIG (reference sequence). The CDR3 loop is CAWSEGTVLYEQYF. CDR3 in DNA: TGTGCCTGGAGTGAGGGGACAGTCCTCTACGAGCAGTACTTC.

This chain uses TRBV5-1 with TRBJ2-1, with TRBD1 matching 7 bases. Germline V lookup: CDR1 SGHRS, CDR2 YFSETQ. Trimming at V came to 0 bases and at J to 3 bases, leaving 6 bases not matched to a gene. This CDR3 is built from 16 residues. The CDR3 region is CASSLETGSVYNEQFF. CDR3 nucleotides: TGCGCCAGCAGCTTGGAGACAGGGAGCGTCTACAATGAGCAGTTCTTC.